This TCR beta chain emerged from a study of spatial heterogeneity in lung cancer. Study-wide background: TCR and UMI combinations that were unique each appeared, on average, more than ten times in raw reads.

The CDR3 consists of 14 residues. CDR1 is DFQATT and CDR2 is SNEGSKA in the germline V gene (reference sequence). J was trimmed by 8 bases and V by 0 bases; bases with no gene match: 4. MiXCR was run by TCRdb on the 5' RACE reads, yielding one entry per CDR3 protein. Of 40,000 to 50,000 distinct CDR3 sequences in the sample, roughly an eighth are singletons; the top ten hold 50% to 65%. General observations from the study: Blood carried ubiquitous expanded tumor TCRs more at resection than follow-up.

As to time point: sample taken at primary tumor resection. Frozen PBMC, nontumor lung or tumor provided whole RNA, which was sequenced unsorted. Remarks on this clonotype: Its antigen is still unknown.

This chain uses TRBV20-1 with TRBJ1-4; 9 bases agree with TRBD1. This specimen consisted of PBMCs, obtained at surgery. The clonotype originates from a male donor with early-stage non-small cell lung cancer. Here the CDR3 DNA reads TGCAGTGCTAGAGAACAGGGGGCCCGGGAAAAACTGTTTTTT. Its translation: CSAREQGAREKLFF.